Following are 20 T cell receptor beta chains from one sample sequenced in a study of T cell repertoires in cytomegalovirus infection. Their cognate antigens are unknown. TCRdb called the reads again in MiXCR, with one record for every CDR3 protein. The sample consists of 230,000 or so distinct CDR3 sequences, 35% to 45% of them appearing once. The sequenced sample was CD8+ T cells from cultured PBMCs, obtained from culture after CMV antigen stimulation. These receptors originate from a human donor in good health (CMV status not recorded). Some clones in this sample may be carry-over from other donors' samples.

The chain is built from TRBV7-6 and TRBJ2-5; 7 nucleotides align to TRBD1. The germline V gene encodes CDR1 SGHVS and CDR2 FNYEAQ. V lost 5 bases to trimming and J lost 14 bases; unmatched junction nucleotides: 11. This CDR3 has 12 residues. The CDR3 DNA follows: TGTGCCAGCAGCGAGGTACCGGGACAGCAATACTTC. This gives the protein CASSEVPGQQYF.

This clonotype was recorded many times. J is TRBJ2-1 and V is TRBV7-6; 10 nucleotides match TRBD2. The germline gives CDR1 SGHVS, CDR2 FNYEAQ. J was trimmed by 10 bases and V by 5 bases; bases with no gene match: 11. CDR3 length equals 15 residues. CDR3 sequence: CASSLSGGPRIEQFF. The CDR3 nucleotides read TGTGCCAGCAGCCTTAGCGGGGGGCCACGTATCGAGCAGTTCTTC.

This clonotype was counted once. The junction differs from germline at one of its ends, possibly a read error. The V gene is TRBV7-9, the J gene TRBJ1-2; TRBD1 matches at 8 bases. This CDR3 is built from 16 residues. CDR1 is SEHNR and CDR2 is FQNEAQ in the germline V gene (reference sequence). CDR3: CASSLSSVQGDYGYTF. CDR3 sequence (DNA): TGTGCAAGCAGCTTATCGTCGGTACAGGGGGACTATGGCTACACCTTC.

This clonotype showed up just once. Since no conserved phenylalanine or tryptophan closes the CDR3, a read error is the likely cause. The chain recombines TRBV29-1 with TRBJ2-7, with unresolved D. The CDR3 loop spans 15 amino acids. Per germline, CDR1 SQVTM and CDR2 ANQGSEA. V was pared by 2 bases and J by 0 bases, with 14 bases between. In nucleotides, the CDR3 is TGCAGCGTTGAATCAACGGCGGAAAGCTCCTACGAGCAGTACTGC. Protein product: CSVESTAESSYEQYC.

The chain combines TRBV11-2 with TRBJ2-1, with 10 positions matching TRBD2. This CDR3 spans 16 amino acids. With V trimmed by 7 bases and J by 6 bases, 12 bases remained unmatched. Germline V gene lookup returns CDR1 SGHAT and CDR2 FQNNGV. The CDR3 sequence: CASTPLLSGRSNEQFF. DNA for the CDR3: TGTGCCAGCACCCCTCTTCTTAGCGGGAGGTCCAATGAGCAGTTCTTC.

This chain links TRBV4-1 with TRBJ2-2, with TRBD1 identical over 8 bases. This CDR3 spans 18 amino acids. Per the germline V gene, CDR1 is MGHRA and CDR2 is YSYEKL. V gave up 3 bases and J gave up 2 bases; unmatched junction bases: 11. CDR3 in DNA: TGCGCCAGCAGCCAGGGGGGTAGGACAGGGTTAAACACCGGGGAGCTGTTTTTT. Protein product: CASSQGGRTGLNTGELFF.

The J gene is TRBJ1-3, the V gene TRBV7-2; a possible D gene is TRBD1 (5 bases). CDR3 size: 14 residues. Trimming stripped 5 bases from V and 0 bases from J, with 8 bases between. Germline V lookup: CDR1 SGHTA, CDR2 FQGNSA. The chain's CDR3 is CASSPGISGNTIYF. CDR3 nucleotides: TGTGCCAGCAGCCCAGGGATCTCTGGAAACACCATATATTTT.

The V and J genes are TRBV27 and TRBJ2-7; 8 nucleotides match TRBD1. CDR3 length: 13 amino acids. V was pared by 6 bases and J by 4 bases, with 5 bases of the junction left unmatched. Germline V lookup: CDR1 MNHEY, CDR2 SMNVEV (reference sequence). Here the CDR3 DNA reads TGTGCCAGCAGGACGACAGGGGAATACGAGCAGTACTTC. Its translation: CASRTTGEYEQYF.

The chain links TRBV7-6 to TRBJ2-1, with 9 positions matching TRBD2. The V gene's germline CDR1 is SGHVS and CDR2 FNYEAQ. The CDR3 runs to 15 residues. V was pared by 5 bases and J by 7 bases, with 9 bases of the junction left unmatched. The CDR3 is CASSKLAGGGNEQFF. CDR3 coding DNA: TGTGCCAGCAGCAAACTAGCGGGTGGGGGAAATGAGCAGTTCTTC. Using reference TRBV7-6 and TRBJ2-1 for the parts outside the CDR3, the full variable domain is GAGVSQSPRYKVTKRGQDVALRCDPISGHVSLYWYRQALGQGPEFLTYFNYEAQQDKSGLPNDRFSAERPEGSISTLTIQRTEQRDSAMYRCASSKLAGGGNEQFFGPGTRLTVL.

This clonotype has a handful of counts. V usage is TRBV6-1 and J usage is TRBJ1-1; 8 positions match TRBD1. With V trimmed by 6 bases and J by 4 bases, 10 bases remained unmatched. This CDR3 comprises 15 residues. Looked up from germline, CDR1 is MNHNS and CDR2 is SASEGT. The CDR3 region is CASSHWTGKGTEAFF. As DNA, the CDR3 is TGTGCCAGCAGCCATTGGACAGGGAAAGGCACTGAAGCTTTCTTT.

The V call is TRBV29-1, the J call TRBJ2-3; 13 nucleotides line up with TRBD2. The germline CDR1 and CDR2 sequences are SQVTM and ANQGSEA. This CDR3 is built from 14 residues. The trim removed 7 bases at V and 0 bases at J, leaving 1 base unmatched. CDR3 sequence reads: CSEGLAGSTDTQYF. In nucleotides, the CDR3 is TGCAGCGAGGGACTAGCGGGAAGCACAGATACGCAGTATTTT.

This clonotype was recorded many times. The V and J genes are TRBV18 and TRBJ2-5; either TRBD1 or TRBD2 may fit D (6 bases each). Germline CDR1 reads KGHSH; CDR2 reads LQKENI. The V end was cut by 1 base, the J end by 1 base, with 7 bases between. CDR3 size: 14 residues. In DNA form, the CDR3 reads TGTGCCAGCTCACCACAGGGGGGCCAAGAGACCCAGTACTTC. Translated, it gives CASSPQGGQETQYF.

The chain is built from TRBV2 and TRBJ2-2, with TRBD1 as a possible D gene (5 bases). CDR1 is SNHLY, CDR2 FYNNEI, per germline. The CDR3 covers 14 residues. The V gene lost 6 bases and the J gene lost 0 bases, with 8 bases spanning the gap. The CDR3, as DNA: TGTGCCAGCAGGGACATCGCGAACACCGGGGAGCTGTTTTTT. It yields the protein CASRDIANTGELFF.

This clonotype occurred once. V gene TRBV2 combines with J gene TRBJ2-7; TRBD2 matches 7 bases. V lost 9 bases and J lost 2; bases outside the gene matches: 10. The germline CDR1 and CDR2 sequences are SNHLY and FYNNEI. This CDR3 region has 14 residues. CDR3 in amino acids: CASLSGTKTYEQYF. CDR3 bases: TGTGCCAGTCTGAGCGGGACTAAAACCTACGAGCAGTACTTC.

V and J are TRBV29-1 and TRBJ2-1; D gene unclear. Trimming left V 6 bases short and J 15 bases short, with 9 bases between. This CDR3 is 8 amino acids long. The germline gives CDR1 SQVTM, CDR2 ANQGSEA. As DNA, the CDR3 is TGCAGCGTCCCCTTCGGGTTCTTC. Translating gives CSVPFGFF.

The chain has TRBV7-6 and TRBJ1-2; D gene unclear. Germline V gives CDR1 SGHVS, CDR2 FNYEAQ. V was trimmed by 1 base and J by 4 bases, leaving 4 bases between them. The CDR3 length is 12 residues. CDR3 sequence (DNA): TGTGCCAGCAGCTTAGTTCCCTATGGCTACACCTTC. It codes for CASSLVPYGYTF.

The rearrangement links TRBV7-6 to TRBJ2-6; D remains ambiguous. Trimming removed 6 bases from V and 4 bases from J, with 7 bases in between. CDR1 and CDR2 (germline): SGHVS, FNYEAQ. The CDR3 loop spans 13 amino acids. The CDR3 sequence is CASRPWGANVLTF. The CDR3 bases are TGTGCCAGCAGACCTTGGGGGGCCAACGTCCTGACTTTC.

The V gene is TRBV27, the J gene TRBJ2-1; 9 bases map to TRBD1. CDR1 MNHEY and CDR2 SMNVEV come from the germline V gene (reference sequence). The trim removed 6 bases at V and 6 bases at J, leaving 6 bases unmatched. CDR3 size: 14 residues. The CDR3 reads CASRWTGVGNEQFF. The CDR3 DNA is TGTGCCAGCAGATGGACAGGGGTTGGCAATGAGCAGTTCTTC.

This clonotype came up a few times. V is TRBV7-9 and J is TRBJ1-1; 10 nucleotides agree with TRBD1. The CDR3 extends over 13 amino acids. V shed 5 bases and J 9 bases; nucleotides not matched to a gene: 6. Germline CDR1 reads SEHNR; CDR2 reads FQNEAQ (reference sequence). In nucleotides, the CDR3 is TGTGCCAGCAGCCCAAGACAGGGGGCTAAAGCTTTCTTT. Residues: CASSPRQGAKAFF.

The chain uses TRBV5-1 and TRBJ2-6; a possible D gene is TRBD1 (6 bases). Germline assignment: CDR1 SGHRS and CDR2 YFSETQ. The CDR3 spans 16 residues. The ends were cut back, 2 bases at V and 0 bases at J, with 9 bases in the middle. CDR3 sequence (DNA): TGCGCCAGCAGCTTACCACAGGGCTCTGGGGCCAACGTCCTGACTTTC. It is translated as CASSLPQGSGANVLTF.